This T cell receptor beta chain came from a study of cytomegalovirus exposure and HLA in healthy donors. Study summary: Unique TCR beta sequences numbering approximately 100 million came from 150 million to 200 million T cells in an earlier analysis. Study outcomes and limitations: Donor immune exposure was known only as CMV serostatus.

The CDR3 has 14 amino acids. Germline trimming cut 5 bases from V and 8 bases from J; bases unmatched to any gene: 9. Germline V gene lookup returns CDR1 KGHSH and CDR2 LQKENI. Vbeta (60) and Jbeta (13) primers were used in the PCR. TCRdb's copy holds only in-frame clones and misses some; the assay was immunoSEQ multiplex PCR. The data contain fewer than 150,000 clones, roughly 80% of them singletons. As to this clone: Antigen unknown.

This clonotype originated in a female donor in good health and CMV-seropositive. The rearrangement links TRBV18 to TRBJ1-2; 9 bases line up with TRBD1. The sequenced sample consisted of PBMCs. CDR3 sequence reads: CASSSWDREGGYTF. The CDR3 coding sequence is TGTGCCAGCTCATCGTGGGACAGGGAAGGAGGCTACACCTTC.